The source of this T cell receptor (beta chain) is a study of blood T cell repertoires in COVID-19 (dated by TCRdb to 2020 to 2022). With regard to the full study: Collaborator samples came from the United States, Italy and Spain and covered acute and convalescent phases of COVID-19. The material from the prospective study consisted of cDNA or gDNA derived from T cells, B-cell-depleted T cells, or PBMCs. Sample metadata almost always included a de-identified subject ID, COVID-19 status, age in years and sex. Where available, HLA class I and class II types were taken from metadata supplied by the sample provider and were not determined by assay-based typing. Samples came from the ongoing ImmuneRACE study (first 160 participants) plus 1,254 subjects from 6 global collaborators. Subjects who had been exposed to COVID-19, were actively infected with it, or had recovered from it provided the deeply sampled blood TCRbeta repertoires that made up the dataset. The repertoires were released in a freely available public database meant as a resource for research on the immune response to SARS-CoV-2.

CDR3 length: 14 amino acids, cysteine to phenylalanine. Only the CDR3 DNA stays, 42 bases, in frame from base 1. V is pruned by 6 bases and J by 8 bases, leaving 7 bases of the junction without a gene match. The CDR1 and CDR2 encoded by the germline V gene (reference sequence) are MNHEY and SMNVEV. Turning to this clone: Its recognized antigen is unknown. Per-base quality was not reported, and no clone a single base away is much larger than it.

The paper as a whole reports these results and caveats: How much clinical and demographic metadata was included differed by source and by participant, and the metadata was provided uncurated.

Whole blood was collected in K2EDTA tubes by collaborating institutions according to the institutions' own protocols. For TCRbeta analysis, collaborator samples were shipped as frozen whole blood, as isolated PBMCs, or as DNA extracted from either sample type. TCRbeta CDR3 regions were amplified from genomic DNA by means of the immunoSEQ Assay, a bias-controlled multiplex PCR. The authors' analysis ran thus. The number of nucleated cells in each sample was estimated from the amplification of reference gene primers within the assay. To quantify the absolute abundance of each unique TCRbeta CDR3 rearrangement, sequence reads were collapsed and filtered. Productive Simpson clonality was computed per sample as the square root of Simpson's diversity index over productive rearrangements. The immuneACCESS repertoire file appears here via TCRdb, limited to in-frame rearrangements. These files lack a portion of the clones; in checked studies, under half of the deficit traces to unresolved V genes, and the cause of the others is not known. That table supplies the V and J calls and clone size; D and trimming were determined from the DNA. The sample records some 49,000 clones, roughly 80% of which are singletons. Roughly 2.7% of the sample is held by the ten biggest clonotypes.

Material: peripheral blood. The rearrangement combines TRBV27 with TRBJ1-6; 7 nucleotides in the junction match TRBD1. The clonotype was recovered from a woman aged 55-70 years with acute or convalescent COVID-19. The CDR3 sequence is CASSSLGGDSPLHF. The base sequence is TGTGCCAGCAGCTCATTAGGGGGCGATTCACCCCTCCACTTT.